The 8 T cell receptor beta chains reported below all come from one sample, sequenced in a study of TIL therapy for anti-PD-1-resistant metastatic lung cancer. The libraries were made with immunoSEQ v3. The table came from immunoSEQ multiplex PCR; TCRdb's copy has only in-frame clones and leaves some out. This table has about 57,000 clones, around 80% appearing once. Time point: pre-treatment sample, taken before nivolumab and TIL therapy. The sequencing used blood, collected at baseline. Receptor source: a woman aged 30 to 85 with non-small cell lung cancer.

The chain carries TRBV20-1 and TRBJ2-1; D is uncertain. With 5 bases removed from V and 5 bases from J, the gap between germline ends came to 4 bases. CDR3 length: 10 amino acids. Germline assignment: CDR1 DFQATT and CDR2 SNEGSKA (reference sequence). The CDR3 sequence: CSAPNNEQFF. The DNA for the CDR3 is TGCAGTGCTCCAAACAATGAGCAGTTCTTC.

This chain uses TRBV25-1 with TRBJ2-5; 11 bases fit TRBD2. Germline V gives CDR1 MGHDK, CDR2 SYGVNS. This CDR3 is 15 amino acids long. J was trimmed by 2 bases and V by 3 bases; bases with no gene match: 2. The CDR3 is CASSEGLAVQETQYF. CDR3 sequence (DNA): TGTGCCAGCAGTGAGGGACTAGCGGTGCAAGAGACCCAGTACTTC.

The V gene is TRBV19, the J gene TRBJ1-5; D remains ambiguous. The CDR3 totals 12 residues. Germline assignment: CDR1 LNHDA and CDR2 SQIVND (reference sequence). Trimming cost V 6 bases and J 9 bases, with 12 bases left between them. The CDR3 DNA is TGTGCCAGTAGGGTCCGAGGGAGGCCCCAGCATTTT. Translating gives CASRVRGRPQHF.

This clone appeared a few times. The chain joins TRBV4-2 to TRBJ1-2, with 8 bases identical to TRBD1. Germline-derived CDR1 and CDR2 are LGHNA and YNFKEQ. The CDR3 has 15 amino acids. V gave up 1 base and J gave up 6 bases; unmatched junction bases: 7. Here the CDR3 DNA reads TGTGCCAGCAGCCAAGCGGCCCAGGGGGCGAATGGCTACACCTTC. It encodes CASSQAAQGANGYTF.

The CDR3 DNA follows: TGTGCCAGCAGCTTAAGCGCCGTAGACACCGGGGAGCTGTTTTTT. This encodes CASSLSAVDTGELFF. The chain has TRBV7-3 and TRBJ2-2; no reliable D call. The germline V and J ends were trimmed by 1 base and 3 bases, with 9 bases remaining between them. The germline V gene has CDR1 SGHTA and CDR2 FQGTGA. The CDR3 extends over 15 amino acids.

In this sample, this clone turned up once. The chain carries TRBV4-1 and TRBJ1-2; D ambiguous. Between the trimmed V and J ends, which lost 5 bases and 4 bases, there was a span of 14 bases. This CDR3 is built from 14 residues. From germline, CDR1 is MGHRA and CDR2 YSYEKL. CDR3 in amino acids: CASSISSGSYGYTF. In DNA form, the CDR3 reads TGCGCCAGCAGCATAAGTTCCGGTTCCTATGGCTACACCTTC.

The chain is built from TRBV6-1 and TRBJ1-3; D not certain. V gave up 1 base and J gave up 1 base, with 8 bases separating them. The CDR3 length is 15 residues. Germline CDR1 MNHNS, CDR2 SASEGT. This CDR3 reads CASSEGRDSGNTIYF. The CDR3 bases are TGTGCCAGCAGTGAAGGACGTGATTCTGGAAACACCATATATTTT.

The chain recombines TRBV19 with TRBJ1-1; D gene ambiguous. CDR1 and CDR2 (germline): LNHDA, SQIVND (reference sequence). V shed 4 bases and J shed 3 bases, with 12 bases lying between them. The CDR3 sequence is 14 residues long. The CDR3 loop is CASSTGRKDTEAFF. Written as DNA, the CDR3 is TGTGCCAGTAGTACGGGCAGGAAGGACACTGAAGCTTTCTTT.